Given below is one T cell receptor (beta chain) in context. Antigen specificity is unknown. The data were obtained in a study of early stage breast cancer tumors. With 3 bases removed from V and 4 bases from J, the gap between germline ends came to 9 bases. The CDR3 totals 13 residues. The V gene's germline CDR1 is MRHNA and CDR2 SNTAGT. Study results and limitations: Bulk DNA sequencing of unsorted cells missed chain pairing and markers. Tumors had approximately 2.6-fold higher T cell density and higher clonality than adjacent normal breast tissue.

The data were produced by immunoSEQ multiplex PCR, yet TCRdb's version contains in-frame clones alone and is incomplete. Of tens of thousands of clones listed, roughly 80% are singletons. V is TRBV6-4 and J is TRBJ1-1; D perhaps matches TRBD1 (5 bases). Input material: blood. The sequence was collected from a person in their thirties with breast cancer. CDR3 nucleotides: TGTGCCAGCAGTGATCCAGGGAGCACTGAAGCTTTCTTT. This sequence encodes CASSDPGSTEAFF.